This record looks at one T cell receptor beta chain sequence and its context. Germline assignment: CDR1 LNHDA and CDR2 SQIVND (reference sequence). CDR3 length: 14 amino acids. J was trimmed by 2 bases and V by 1 base; bases with no gene match: 1. These data belong to a study of technical replicates of blood from a few donors. Assay used: immunoSEQ multiplex PCR; TCRdb lists only in-frame clones, some missing. The sample records about 84,000 clones, roughly 97% being singletons. The source material was T cells isolated from PBMCs. The receptor was derived from a human donor in good health. This chain connects TRBV19 to TRBJ1-2; 7 nucleotides agree with TRBD1. CDR3 amino acids: CASSIGGGNYGYTF. In DNA, the CDR3 is TGTGCCAGTAGTATAGGAGGGGGCAACTATGGCTACACCTTC. The full variable domain, completed using reference TRBV19 and TRBJ1-2, is DGGITQSPKYLFRKEGQNVTLSCEQNLNHDAMYWYRQDPGQGLRLIYYSQIVNDFQKGDIAEGYSVSREKKESFPLTVTSAQKNPTAFYLCASSIGGGNYGYTFGSGTRLTVV.